This T cell receptor beta chain appears in the sequencing data of a study of blood T cell repertoires in COVID-19. Across the whole study: Samples representing acute and convalescent COVID-19 were sourced from the United States, Italy and Spain. Nucleic acid was either cDNA or gDNA, and it came from T cells, B-cell-depleted T cells, or PBMCs.

In the authors' workflow: The authors estimated nucleated cell counts from reference gene primer amplification. Clones were read by immunoSEQ multiplex PCR, and TCRdb kept only the in-frame ones, dropping some. The V and J calls and clone size were taken over from that table, and D and trimming were inferred from the DNA. The sample holds roughly 160,000 clones, under 90% seen once. Participants were placed into cohorts based on the clinical history they reported. The CDR3 has 22 amino acids. V was trimmed by 7 bases and J by 0 bases, leaving 38 bases between them. Germline CDR1 and CDR2: SGHRS and YFSETQ.

Sequences were obtained from PBMCs or T cells enriched from blood (not recorded which). The chain has TRBV5-1 and TRBJ2-7, with D perhaps matching TRBD2 (7 bases). The origin of this receptor is a woman aged 55-70 years who had recovered from COVID-19. As DNA, the CDR3 is TGCGCCAGCTCTGTACTGGGCGGGGGCAAAGTTGGATCAGGCCCTGGCTCCTACGAGCAGTACTTC. It encodes CASSVLGGGKVGSGPGSYEQYF. The variable domain in full, completed from reference TRBV5-1 and TRBJ2-7, reads KAGVTQTPRYLIKTRGQQVTLSCSPISGHRSVSWYQQTPGQGLQFLFEYFSETQRNKGNFPGRFSGRQFSNSRSEMNVSTLELGDSALYLCASSVLGGGKVGSGPGSYEQYFGPGTRLTVT.